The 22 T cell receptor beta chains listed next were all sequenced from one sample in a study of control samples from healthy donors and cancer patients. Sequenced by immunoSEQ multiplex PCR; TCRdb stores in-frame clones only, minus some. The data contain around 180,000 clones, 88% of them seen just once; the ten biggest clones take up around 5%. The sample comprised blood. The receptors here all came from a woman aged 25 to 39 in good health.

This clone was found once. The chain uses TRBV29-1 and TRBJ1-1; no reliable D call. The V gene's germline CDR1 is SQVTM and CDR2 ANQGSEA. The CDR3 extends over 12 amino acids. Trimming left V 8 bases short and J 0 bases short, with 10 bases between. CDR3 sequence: CSSCELNTEAFF. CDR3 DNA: TGCAGCTCCTGTGAACTGAACACTGAAGCTTTCTTT.

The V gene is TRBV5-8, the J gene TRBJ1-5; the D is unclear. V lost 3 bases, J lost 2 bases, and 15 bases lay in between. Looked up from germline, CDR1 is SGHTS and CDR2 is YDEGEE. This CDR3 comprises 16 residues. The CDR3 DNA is TGTGCCAGCAGCTATCGAGATGGACGACGCAATCAGCCCCAGCATTTT. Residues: CASSYRDGRRNQPQHF.

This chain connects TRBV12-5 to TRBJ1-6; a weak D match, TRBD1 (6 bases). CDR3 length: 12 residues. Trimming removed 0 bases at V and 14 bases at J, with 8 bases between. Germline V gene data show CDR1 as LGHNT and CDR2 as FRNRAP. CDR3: CASGLVPGALHF. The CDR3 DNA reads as TGTGCTAGTGGTTTGGTACCAGGGGCCCTCCACTTT.

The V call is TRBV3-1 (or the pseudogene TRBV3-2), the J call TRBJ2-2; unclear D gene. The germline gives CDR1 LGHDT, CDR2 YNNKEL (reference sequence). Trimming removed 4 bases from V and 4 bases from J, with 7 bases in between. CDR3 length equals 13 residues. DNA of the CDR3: TGTGCCAGCAGCCTAACATCCACCGGGGAGCTGTTTTTT. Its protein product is CASSLTSTGELFF.

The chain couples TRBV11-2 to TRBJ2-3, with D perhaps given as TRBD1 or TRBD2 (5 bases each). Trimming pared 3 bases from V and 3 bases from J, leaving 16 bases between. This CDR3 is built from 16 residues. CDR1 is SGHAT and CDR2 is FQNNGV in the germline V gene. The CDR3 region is CASSLYRGGGTDTQYF. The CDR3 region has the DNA TGTGCCAGCAGCTTGTACCGGGGTGGGGGAACAGATACGCAGTATTTT.

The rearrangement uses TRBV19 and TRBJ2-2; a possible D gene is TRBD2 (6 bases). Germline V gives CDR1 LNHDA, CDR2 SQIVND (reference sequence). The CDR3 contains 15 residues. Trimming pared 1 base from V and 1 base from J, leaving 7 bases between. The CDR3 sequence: CASSIGGVNTGELFF. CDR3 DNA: TGTGCCAGTAGTATAGGGGGGGTGAACACCGGGGAGCTGTTTTTT.

CDR3 coding DNA: TGTGCCAGCAGCCCGGGACCAGGGGGGGCCATGGATACGCAGTATTTT. This encodes CASSPGPGGAMDTQYF. The V call is TRBV5-4, the J call TRBJ2-3; D possibly matches TRBD1 or TRBD2 (7 bases each). Trimming left V 4 bases short and J 6 bases short, with 21 bases between. Germline V gives CDR1 SGHNT, CDR2 YYREEE (reference sequence). CDR3 length: 16 amino acids.

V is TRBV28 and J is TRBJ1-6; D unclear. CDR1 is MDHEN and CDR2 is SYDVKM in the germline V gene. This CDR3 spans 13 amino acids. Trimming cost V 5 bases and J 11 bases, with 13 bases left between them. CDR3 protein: CASSPSRQTPLHF. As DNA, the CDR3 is TGTGCCAGCAGTCCTTCCCGGCAGACACCCCTCCACTTT.

CDR3 nucleotides: TGCGCCAGCAGCCACAGGATTGAAACTAGCGGCGAGCAGTACTTC. It translates to CASSHRIETSGEQYF. The chain uses TRBV4-1 and TRBJ2-7, with 8 bases identical to TRBD2. The length of the CDR3 is 15 residues. Germline V gene sequence: CDR1 MGHRA, CDR2 YSYEKL. Trimming cost V 3 bases and J 6 bases; bases outside gene matches: 10.

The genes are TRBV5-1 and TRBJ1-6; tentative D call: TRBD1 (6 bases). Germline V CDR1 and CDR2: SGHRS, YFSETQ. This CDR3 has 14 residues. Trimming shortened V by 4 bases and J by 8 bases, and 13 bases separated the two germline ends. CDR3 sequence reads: CASSKGQLDSPLHF. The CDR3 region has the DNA TGCGCCAGCAGCAAAGGACAGCTGGATTCACCCCTCCACTTT.

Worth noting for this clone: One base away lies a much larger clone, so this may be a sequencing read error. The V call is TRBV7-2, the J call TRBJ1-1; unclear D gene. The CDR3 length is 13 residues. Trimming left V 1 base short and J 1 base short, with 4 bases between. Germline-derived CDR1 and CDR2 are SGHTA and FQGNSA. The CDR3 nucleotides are TGTGCCAGCAGCTTAGACAGGAACACTGAAGCTTTCTTT. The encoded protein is CASSLDRNTEAFF.

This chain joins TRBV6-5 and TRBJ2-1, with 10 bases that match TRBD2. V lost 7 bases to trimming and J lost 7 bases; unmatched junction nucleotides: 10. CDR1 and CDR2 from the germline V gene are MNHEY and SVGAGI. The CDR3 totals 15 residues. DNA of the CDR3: TGTGCCAGCAACCCTGGAAGCGGGAGGGGAAATGAGCAGTTCTTC. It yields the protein CASNPGSGRGNEQFF.

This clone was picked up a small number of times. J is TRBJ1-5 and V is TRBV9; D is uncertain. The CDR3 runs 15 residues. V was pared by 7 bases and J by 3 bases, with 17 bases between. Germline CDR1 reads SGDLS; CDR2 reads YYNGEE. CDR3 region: CASSSSGGPNQPQHF. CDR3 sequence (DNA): TGTGCCAGCTCCTCCTCGGGCGGACCCAATCAGCCCCAGCATTTT.

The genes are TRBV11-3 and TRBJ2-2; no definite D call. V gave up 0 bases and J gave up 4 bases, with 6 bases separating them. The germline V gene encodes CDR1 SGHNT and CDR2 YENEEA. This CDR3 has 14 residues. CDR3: CASSLDYRTGELFF. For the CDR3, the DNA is TGTGCCAGCAGCTTAGACTACCGCACCGGGGAGCTGTTTTTT.

CDR3 protein: CASSLSVRSMTDTQYF. The CDR3 nucleotides read TGCGCCAGCAGCTTGTCGGTGCGAAGCATGACAGATACGCAGTATTTT. The chain employs TRBV5-1 and TRBJ2-3; unclear D gene. V dropped 1 base and J dropped 3 bases, with 15 bases sitting between them. Germline assignment: CDR1 SGHRS and CDR2 YFSETQ. The CDR3 contains 16 residues.

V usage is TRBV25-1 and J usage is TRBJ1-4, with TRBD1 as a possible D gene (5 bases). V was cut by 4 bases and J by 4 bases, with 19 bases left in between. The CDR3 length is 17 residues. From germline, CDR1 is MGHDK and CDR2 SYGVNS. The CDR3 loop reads CASSVWGPNPFNEKLFF. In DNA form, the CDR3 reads TGTGCCAGCAGTGTTTGGGGACCGAACCCATTTAATGAAAAACTGTTTTTT.

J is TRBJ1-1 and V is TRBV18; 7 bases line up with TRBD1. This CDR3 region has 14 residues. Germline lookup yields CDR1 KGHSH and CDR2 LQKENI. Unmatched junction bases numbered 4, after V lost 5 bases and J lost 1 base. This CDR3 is CASSTGQANTEAFF. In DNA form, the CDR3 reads TGTGCCAGCTCAACAGGACAGGCGAACACTGAAGCTTTCTTT.

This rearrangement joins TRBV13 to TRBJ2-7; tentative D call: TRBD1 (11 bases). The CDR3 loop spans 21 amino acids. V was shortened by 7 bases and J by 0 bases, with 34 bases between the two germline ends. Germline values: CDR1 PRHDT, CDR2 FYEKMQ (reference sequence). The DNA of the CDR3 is TGTGCCAGCATGGGACAGGGGGTGGATTTAGCGGGGGGCCCCAGCTCCTACGAGCAGTACGTC. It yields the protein CASMGQGVDLAGGPSSYEQYV.

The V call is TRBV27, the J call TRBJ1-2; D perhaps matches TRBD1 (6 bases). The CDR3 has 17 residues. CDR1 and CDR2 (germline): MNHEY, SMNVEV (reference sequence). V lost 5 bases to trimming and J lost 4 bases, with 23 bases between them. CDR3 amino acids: CASSTISPLGAGYGYTF. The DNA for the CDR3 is TGTGCCAGCAGTACAATCTCACCTCTGGGGGCCGGCTATGGCTACACCTTC.

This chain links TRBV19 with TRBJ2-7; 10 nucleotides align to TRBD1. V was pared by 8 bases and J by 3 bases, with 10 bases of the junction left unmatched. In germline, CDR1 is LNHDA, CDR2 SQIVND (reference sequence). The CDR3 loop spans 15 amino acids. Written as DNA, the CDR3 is TGTGCCAGTGCAAAAGGGACAGGGGTGTTCTACGAGCAGTACTTC. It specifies CASAKGTGVFYEQYF. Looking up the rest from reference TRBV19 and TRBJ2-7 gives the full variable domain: DGGITQSPKYLFRKEGQNVTLSCEQNLNHDAMYWYRQDPGQGLRLIYYSQIVNDFQKGDIAEGYSVSREKKESFPLTVTSAQKNPTAFYLCASAKGTGVFYEQYFGPGTRLTVT.

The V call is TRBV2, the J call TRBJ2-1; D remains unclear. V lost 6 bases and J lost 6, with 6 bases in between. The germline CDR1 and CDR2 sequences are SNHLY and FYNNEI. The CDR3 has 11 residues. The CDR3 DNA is TGTGCCAGCAGCCGAAGCAATGAGCAGTTCTTC. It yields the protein CASSRSNEQFF.

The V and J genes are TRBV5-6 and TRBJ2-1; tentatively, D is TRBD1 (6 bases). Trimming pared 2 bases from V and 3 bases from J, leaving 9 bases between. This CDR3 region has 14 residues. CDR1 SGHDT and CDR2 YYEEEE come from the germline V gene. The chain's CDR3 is CASSLTDSYNEQFF. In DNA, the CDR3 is TGTGCCAGCAGCTTAACGGACAGCTACAATGAGCAGTTCTTC.